This T cell receptor beta chain emerged from a study of T cell responses to AZD1222 COVID-19 vaccine. Study-wide context: Second-dose schedules of about 4 or about 12 weeks were combined.

Assay: immunoSEQ multiplex PCR; the TCRdb copy retains only in-frame clones and omits some. The sample includes roughly 180,000 clones, about 89% seen only once; the top ten take 1.9%. Regarding the study as a whole: Clonal diversity was possibly underestimated; the donors were predominantly white British and more often female. Baseline seropositivity characterized only 5 or 6 AZD1222 recipients.

Unmatched junction bases numbered 15, after V lost 2 bases and J lost 11 bases. The CDR3 covers 16 residues. CDR1 is ENHRY, CDR2 SYGVKD, per germline. With regard to this clone: The target antigen is unknown.

This chain links TRBV10-3 with TRBJ1-2; TRBD1 aligns across 9 bases. This receptor was taken from an adult in good health. Sequences were derived from peripheral blood, sampled on day 0 of AZD1222 vaccination. Here the CDR3 DNA reads TGTGCCATCAGTGAGCCGGGACAGGGTAATCGGGGATTGTACACCTTC. It codes for CAISEPGQGNRGLYTF.